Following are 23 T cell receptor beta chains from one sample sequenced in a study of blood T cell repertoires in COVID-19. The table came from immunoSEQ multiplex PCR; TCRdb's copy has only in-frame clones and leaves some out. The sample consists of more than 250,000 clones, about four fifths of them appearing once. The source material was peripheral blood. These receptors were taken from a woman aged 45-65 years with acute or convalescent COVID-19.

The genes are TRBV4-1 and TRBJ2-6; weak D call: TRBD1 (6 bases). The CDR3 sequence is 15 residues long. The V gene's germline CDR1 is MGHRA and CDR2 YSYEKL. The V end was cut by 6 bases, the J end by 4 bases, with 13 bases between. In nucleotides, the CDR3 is TGCGCCAGCAGTCCACAGGGAACCGGGGCCAACGTCCTGACTTTC. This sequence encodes CASSPQGTGANVLTF.

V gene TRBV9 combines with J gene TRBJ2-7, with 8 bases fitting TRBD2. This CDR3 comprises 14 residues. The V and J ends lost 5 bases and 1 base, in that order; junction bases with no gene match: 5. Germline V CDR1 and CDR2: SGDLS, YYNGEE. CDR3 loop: CASSLSGTSYEQYF. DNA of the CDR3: TGTGCCAGCAGTCTTAGCGGGACATCCTACGAGCAGTACTTC.

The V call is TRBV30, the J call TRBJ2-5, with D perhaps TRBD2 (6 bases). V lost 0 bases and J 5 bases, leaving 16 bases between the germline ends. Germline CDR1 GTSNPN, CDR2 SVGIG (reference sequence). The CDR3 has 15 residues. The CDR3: CAWSVGRSGRETQYF. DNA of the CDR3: TGTGCCTGGAGTGTTGGAAGGTCAGGGAGGGAGACCCAGTACTTC.

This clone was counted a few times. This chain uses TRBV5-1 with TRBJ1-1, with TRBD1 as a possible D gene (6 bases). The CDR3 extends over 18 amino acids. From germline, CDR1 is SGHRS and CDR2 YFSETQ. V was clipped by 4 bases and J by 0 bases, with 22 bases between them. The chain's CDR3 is CASSQDSRQVFMNTEAFF. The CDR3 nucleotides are TGCGCCAGCAGCCAAGACAGTAGACAGGTATTCATGAACACTGAAGCTTTCTTT. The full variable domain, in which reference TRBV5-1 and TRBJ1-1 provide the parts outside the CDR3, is KAGVTQTPRYLIKTRGQQVTLSCSPISGHRSVSWYQQTPGQGLQFLFEYFSETQRNKGNFPGRFSGRQFSNSRSEMNVSTLELGDSALYLCASSQDSRQVFMNTEAFFGQGTRLTVV.

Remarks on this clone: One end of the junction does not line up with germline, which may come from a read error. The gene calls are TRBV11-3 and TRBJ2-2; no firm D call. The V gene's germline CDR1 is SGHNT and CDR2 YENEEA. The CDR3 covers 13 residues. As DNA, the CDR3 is TGTGCCAGCAGCCTAGAGGCGGACGGGGAGCTGTTTTTT. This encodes CASSLEADGELFF. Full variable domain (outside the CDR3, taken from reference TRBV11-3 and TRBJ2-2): EAGVVQSPRYKIIEKKQPVAFWCNPISGHNTLYWYLQNLGQGPELLIRYENEEAVDDSQLPKDRFSAERLKGVDSTLKIQPAELGDSAVYLCASSLEADGELFFGEGSRLTVL.

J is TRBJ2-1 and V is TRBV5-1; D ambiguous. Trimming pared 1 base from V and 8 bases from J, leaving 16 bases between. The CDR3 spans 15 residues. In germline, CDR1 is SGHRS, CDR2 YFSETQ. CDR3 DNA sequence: TGCGCCAGCAGCTTGAGTAGCCGGCCCACCGATGAGCAGTTCTTC. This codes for CASSLSSRPTDEQFF.

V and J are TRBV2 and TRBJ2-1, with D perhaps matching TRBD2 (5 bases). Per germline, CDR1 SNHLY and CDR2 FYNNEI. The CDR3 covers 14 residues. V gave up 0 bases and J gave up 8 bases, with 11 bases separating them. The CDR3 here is CASSEALHGDEQFF. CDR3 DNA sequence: TGTGCCAGCAGTGAAGCGCTCCACGGGGATGAGCAGTTCTTC. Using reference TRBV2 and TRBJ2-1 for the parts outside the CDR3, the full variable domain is EPEVTQTPSHQVTQMGQEVILRCVPISNHLYFYWYRQILGQKVEFLVSFYNNEISEKSEIFDDQFSVERPDGSNFTLKIRSTKLEDSAMYFCASSEALHGDEQFFGPGTRLTVL.

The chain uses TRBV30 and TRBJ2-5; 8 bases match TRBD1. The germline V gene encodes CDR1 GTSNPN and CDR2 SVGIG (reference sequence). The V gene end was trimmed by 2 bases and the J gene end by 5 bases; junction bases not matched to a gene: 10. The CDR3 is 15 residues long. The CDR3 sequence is CAWSMGQEAWETQYF. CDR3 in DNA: TGTGCCTGGAGTATGGGACAGGAGGCGTGGGAGACCCAGTACTTC.

The DNA of the CDR3 is TGTGCCAGCAGTGAACTAGCGGGGGGGTTCACAGATACGCAGTATTTT. Residues: CASSELAGGFTDTQYF. This rearrangement joins TRBV6-1 to TRBJ2-3; 12 bases match TRBD2. V was clipped by 2 bases and J by 2 bases; unmatched bases: 2. The CDR3 covers 16 residues. Per the germline V gene, CDR1 is MNHNS and CDR2 is SASEGT.

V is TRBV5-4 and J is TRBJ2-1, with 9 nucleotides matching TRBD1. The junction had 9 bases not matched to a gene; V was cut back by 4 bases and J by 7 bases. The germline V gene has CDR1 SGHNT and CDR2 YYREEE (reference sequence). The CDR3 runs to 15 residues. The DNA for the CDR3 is TGTGCCAGCAGCCTGGACAGGGGCACATGGAATGAGCAGTTCTTC. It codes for CASSLDRGTWNEQFF.

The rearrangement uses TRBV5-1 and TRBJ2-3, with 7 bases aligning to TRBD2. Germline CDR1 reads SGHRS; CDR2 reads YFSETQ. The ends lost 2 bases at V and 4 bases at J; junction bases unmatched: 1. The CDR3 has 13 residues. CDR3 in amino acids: CASSLSGADTQYF. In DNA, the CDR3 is TGCGCCAGCAGCTTAAGCGGGGCAGATACGCAGTATTTT.

CDR3 sequence (DNA): TGTGCCAGCAGCTCACTCAGGGGGCCAGGAAACACCATATATTTT. It codes for CASSSLRGPGNTIYF. V usage is TRBV11-2 and J usage is TRBJ1-3, with 8 bases lining up with TRBD1. Trimming removed 4 bases from V and 4 bases from J; junction bases left unmatched: 6. Germline V gene data show CDR1 as SGHAT and CDR2 as FQNNGV. This CDR3 has 15 residues.

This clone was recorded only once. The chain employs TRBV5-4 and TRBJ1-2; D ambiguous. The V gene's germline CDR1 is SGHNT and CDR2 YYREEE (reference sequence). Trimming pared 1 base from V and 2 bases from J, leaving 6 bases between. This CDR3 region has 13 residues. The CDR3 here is CASSLLENYGYTF. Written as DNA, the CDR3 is TGTGCCAGCAGCTTGCTAGAGAACTATGGCTACACCTTC.

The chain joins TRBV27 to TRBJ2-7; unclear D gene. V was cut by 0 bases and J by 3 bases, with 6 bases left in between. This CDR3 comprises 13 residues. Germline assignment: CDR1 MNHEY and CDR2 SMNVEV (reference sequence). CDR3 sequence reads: CASSLSASYEQYF. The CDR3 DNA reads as TGTGCCAGCAGTTTATCGGCTAGCTACGAGCAGTACTTC.

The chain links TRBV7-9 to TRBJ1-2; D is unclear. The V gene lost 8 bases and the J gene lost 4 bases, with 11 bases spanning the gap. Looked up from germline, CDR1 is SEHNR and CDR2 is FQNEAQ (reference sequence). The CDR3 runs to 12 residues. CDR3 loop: CASERSGYGYTF. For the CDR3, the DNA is TGTGCCAGCGAACGTTCGGGCTATGGCTACACCTTC.

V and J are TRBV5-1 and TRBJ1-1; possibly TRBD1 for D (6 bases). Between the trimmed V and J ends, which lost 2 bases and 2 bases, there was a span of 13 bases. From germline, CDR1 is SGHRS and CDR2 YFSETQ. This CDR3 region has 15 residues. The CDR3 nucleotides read TGCGCCAGCAGCTTCTCGACAGGCGGCAACACTGAAGCTTTCTTT. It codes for CASSFSTGGNTEAFF.

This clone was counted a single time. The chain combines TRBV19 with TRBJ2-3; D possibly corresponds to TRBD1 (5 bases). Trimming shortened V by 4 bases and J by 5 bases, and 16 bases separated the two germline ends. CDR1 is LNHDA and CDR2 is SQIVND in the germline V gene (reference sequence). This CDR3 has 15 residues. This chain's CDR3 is CASSSAPPREDTQYF. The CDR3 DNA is TGTGCCAGTAGTAGCGCCCCTCCCAGGGAAGATACGCAGTATTTT.

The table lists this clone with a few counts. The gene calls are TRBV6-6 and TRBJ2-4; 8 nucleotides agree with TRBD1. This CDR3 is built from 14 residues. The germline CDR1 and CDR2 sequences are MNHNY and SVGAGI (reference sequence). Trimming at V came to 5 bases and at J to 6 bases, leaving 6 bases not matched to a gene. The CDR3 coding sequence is TGTGCCAGCAGTCACGGACAGGGAGGAAACATTCAGTACTTC. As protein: CASSHGQGGNIQYF.

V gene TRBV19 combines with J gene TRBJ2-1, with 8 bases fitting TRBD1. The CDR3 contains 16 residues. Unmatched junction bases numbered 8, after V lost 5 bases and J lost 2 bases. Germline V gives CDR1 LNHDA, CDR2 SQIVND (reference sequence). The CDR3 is CASSPRQGLTYNEQFF. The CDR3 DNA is TGTGCCAGTAGTCCCCGACAGGGGCTAACCTACAATGAGCAGTTCTTC.

CDR3 sequence: CASSYAESEQFF. DNA for the CDR3: TGTGCCAGCAGTTATGCGGAGAGTGAGCAGTTCTTC. The rearrangement links TRBV6-5 to TRBJ2-1; D unresolved. The V gene's germline CDR1 is MNHEY and CDR2 SVGAGI. The CDR3 covers 12 residues. The V gene lost 3 bases and the J gene lost 9 bases, with 9 bases spanning the gap.

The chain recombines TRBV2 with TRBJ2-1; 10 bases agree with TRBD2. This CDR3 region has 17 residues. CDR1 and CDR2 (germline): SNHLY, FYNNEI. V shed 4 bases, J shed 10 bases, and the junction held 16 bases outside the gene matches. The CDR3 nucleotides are TGTGCCAGCAGTGTCATGACCGGGCTAGCGGGAGTGGGGGAGCAGTTCTTC. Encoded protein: CASSVMTGLAGVGEQFF.

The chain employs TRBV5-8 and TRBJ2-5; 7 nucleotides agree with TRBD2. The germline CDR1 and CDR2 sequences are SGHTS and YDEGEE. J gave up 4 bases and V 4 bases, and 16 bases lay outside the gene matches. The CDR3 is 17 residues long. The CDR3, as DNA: TGTGCCAGCAGCCGCACCGGGACTACCTACGACGGAGAGACCCAGTACTTC. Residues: CASSRTGTTYDGETQYF. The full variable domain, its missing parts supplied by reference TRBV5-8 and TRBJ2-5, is EAGVTQSPTHLIKTRGQQATLRCSPISGHTSVYWYQQALGLGLQFLLWYDEGEERNRGNFPPRFSGRQFPNYSSELNVNALELEDSALYLCASSRTGTTYDGETQYFGPGTRLLVL.

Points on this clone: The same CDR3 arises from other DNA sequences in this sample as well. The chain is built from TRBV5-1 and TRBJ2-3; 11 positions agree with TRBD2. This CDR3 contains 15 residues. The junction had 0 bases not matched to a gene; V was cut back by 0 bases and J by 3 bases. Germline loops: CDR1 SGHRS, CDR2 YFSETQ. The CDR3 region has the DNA TGCGCCAGCAGCTTGGGACTAGCGGGAACAGATACGCAGTATTTT. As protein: CASSLGLAGTDTQYF.